This T cell receptor (beta chain) is from a study of blood T cells in healthy people across ages. Germline V CDR1 and CDR2: MNHEY, SVGEGT. The CDR3 loop spans 12 amino acids. Worth noting for this clonotype: A junction boundary mismatches the germline segment, possibly from a read error.

Caucasian, healthy and from Russia, the donors were aged between about 6 and 90. Peripheral blood was drawn, ten milliliters per donor. With a J-beta primer mix and a sample-barcoded 5' primer, a second PCR ran about 7 to 12 cycles. Tags on each cDNA molecule came from a template-switch adaptor with 12 random nucleotides. TCRdb re-analysed the 5' RACE reads in MiXCR, keeping a single row per CDR3 protein. The sample holds about 750,000 distinct CDR3 sequences, about 55% seen once. Sequencing used blood. The sequence came from an elderly man in good health. The chain combines TRBV6-2 or TRBV6-3 with TRBJ1-2; no clear D. The CDR3 DNA is TGTACCAGCAGTTACGCGTTGTATGGCTACACCTTC. Its translation: CTSSYALYGYTF.